This T cell receptor (beta chain) was sequenced during a study of early T cells in non-severe SARS-CoV-2 infection. Study-wide background: The chains were unpaired, and the sequenced material was bulk RNA from unsorted whole blood. Findings and caveats of the study: Reliance on VDJdb matching favored anti-spike CD8 responses; private and CD4 specificities were missed.

V shed 5 bases and J shed 3 bases, with 17 bases lying between them. This CDR3 is 16 amino acids long. Germline V gene lookup returns CDR1 SGHTA and CDR2 FQGNSA. Attached unique molecular identifiers marked individual cDNA molecules. TCRdb reprocessed the 5' RACE reads via MiXCR and lists one record per CDR3 protein. The data show approximately 60,000 distinct CDR3 sequences, 7% to 9.5% seen once. Comments on this clonotype: Its antigen is not known.

The chain is built from TRBV7-2 and TRBJ1-5; D is possibly TRBD1 (5 bases). The starting material was whole blood, obtained at baseline. The TCR comes from an adult who was a healthcare worker with PCR-confirmed SARS-CoV-2 infection or an uninfected control (not recorded which). Written as DNA, the CDR3 is TGTGCCAGCAGCGGCCAGTGGGGGTCGTACAATCAGCCCCAGCATTTT. Its translation is CASSGQWGSYNQPQHF.